Each of the 27 T cell receptor beta chains below was sequenced from the same sample in a study of CD8 T cells in ankylosing spondylitis. Findings and caveats of the study: A TCR beta motif of under 10 highly homologous variants appeared characteristic of ankylosing spondylitis blood.

Their recognized antigens are unknown. TCRdb itself ran the 5' RACE reads through MiXCR, one entry per CDR3 protein. In the table there are 650,000 to 800,000 distinct CDR3 sequences, 15% to 20% of which are singletons. The source material was blood, either unsorted or a sorted T cell fraction (not recorded which). Receptor source: a male donor with ankylosing spondylitis.

V is TRBV20-1 and J is TRBJ1-4; D call uncertain. CDR1 is DFQATT and CDR2 is SNEGSKA in the germline V gene (reference sequence). The CDR3 contains 11 residues. The CDR3: CSGGLFEKLFF. DNA for the CDR3: TGCAGCGGCGGACTTTTTGAAAAACTGTTTTTT.

Only a few counts were recorded for this clonotype. The V and J genes are TRBV7-9 and TRBJ2-2, with D tentatively TRBD1 or TRBD2 (5 bases each). From germline, CDR1 is SEHNR and CDR2 FQNEAQ (reference sequence). The CDR3 loop spans 15 amino acids. V lost 5 bases to trimming and J lost 6 bases, with 16 bases between them. CDR3 amino acids: CASSPGPTGPGELFF. The DNA for the CDR3 is TGTGCCAGCAGCCCGGGACCCACCGGGCCCGGGGAGCTGTTTTTT.

The chain uses TRBV3-1 and TRBJ1-2; no firm D call. The CDR3 sequence is 15 residues long. CDR1 LGHDT and CDR2 YNNKEL come from the germline V gene (reference sequence). V was cut by 6 bases and J by 4 bases, with 18 bases left in between. The CDR3 sequence is CASSPRASGVYGYTF. The CDR3 DNA is TGTGCCAGCAGTCCTCGGGCCAGTGGGGTCTATGGCTACACCTTC.

The V call is TRBV2, the J call TRBJ2-1; maybe TRBD2 (6 bases). V lost 5 bases and J lost 8, with 13 bases in between. The CDR3 contains 13 residues. Germline loops: CDR1 SNHLY, CDR2 FYNNEI. As DNA, the CDR3 is TGTGCCAGCAGTCCTCGGGGGTGGGATGAGCAGTTCTTC. It is translated as CASSPRGWDEQFF.

This clonotype was counted only a few times. The gene calls are TRBV13 and TRBJ2-7; D ambiguous. The length of the CDR3 is 14 residues. V was shortened by 2 bases and J by 3 bases, with 11 bases between the two germline ends. Germline loops: CDR1 PRHDT, CDR2 FYEKMQ (reference sequence). The CDR3 is CASSLTGTIYEQYF. In nucleotides, the CDR3 is TGTGCCAGCAGCTTAACGGGCACGATCTACGAGCAGTACTTC.

This clonotype was seen a few times. The CDR3 nucleotides are TGTGCCACCAGCAGAGGAGGTAGCGGGGCTAGCACAGATACGCAGTATTTT. It yields the protein CATSRGGSGASTDTQYF. The gene calls are TRBV15 and TRBJ2-3; 8 nucleotides match TRBD2. J lost 0 bases, V lost 1 base, and 6 bases had no gene match. Germline V gene data show CDR1 as LNHNV and CDR2 as YYDKDF (reference sequence). This CDR3 region has 17 residues.

This clonotype was observed a few times. The chain recombines TRBV27 with TRBJ1-2; 7 bases match TRBD1. Losses at the gene ends were 4 bases for V and 7 bases for J; bases not matched to a gene: 9. Germline V gives CDR1 MNHEY, CDR2 SMNVEV (reference sequence). The length of the CDR3 is 14 residues. The DNA for the CDR3 is TGTGCCAGCAGTTCCGGCGACAGGGTCGGTGGCTACACCTTC. Its protein is CASSSGDRVGGYTF.

This clonotype was counted only a few times. The rearrangement joins TRBV5-1 to TRBJ1-1; a weak D match, TRBD1 (6 bases). The CDR3 covers 15 residues. Germline V gene sequence: CDR1 SGHRS, CDR2 YFSETQ. The V and J ends lost 4 bases and 2 bases respectively, with 15 bases between them. The DNA of the CDR3 is TGCGCCAGCAGCCTGGCGACAGGACCTAACACTGAAGCTTTCTTT. Protein sequence: CASSLATGPNTEAFF.

This clonotype turned up a few times. This chain joins TRBV5-1 and TRBJ2-1; D is unclear. The germline V gene has CDR1 SGHRS and CDR2 YFSETQ. This CDR3 spans 15 amino acids. V lost 3 bases to trimming and J lost 2 bases, with 12 bases between them. The CDR3 loop reads CASSWDAPPYNEQFF. CDR3 nucleotides: TGCGCCAGCAGCTGGGATGCCCCCCCCTACAATGAGCAGTTCTTC.

This clonotype was counted only a few times. The chain is built from TRBV9 and TRBJ2-2, with TRBD1 identical over 8 bases. The CDR3 is 19 residues long. Germline loops: CDR1 SGDLS, CDR2 YYNGEE. J gave up 7 bases and V 0 bases, and 17 bases lay outside the gene matches. The CDR3 here is CASSVVPYGTGARDGELFF. CDR3 sequence (DNA): TGTGCCAGCAGCGTAGTGCCCTACGGGACAGGTGCCAGGGACGGGGAGCTGTTTTTT.

This clonotype was counted a few times. V is TRBV30 and J is TRBJ2-3; D is uncertain. CDR3 length: 13 residues. V lost 4 bases to trimming and J lost 2 bases, with 10 bases between them. CDR1 is GTSNPN, CDR2 SVGIG, per germline (reference sequence). The CDR3 spells CAWNSRITDTQYF. DNA for the CDR3: TGTGCCTGGAATTCCAGAATCACAGATACGCAGTATTTT.

The table lists this clonotype with a few counts. The V and J genes are TRBV2 and TRBJ2-1; D gene uncertain. Germline lookup yields CDR1 SNHLY and CDR2 FYNNEI. With 4 bases removed from V and 0 bases from J, the gap between germline ends came to 7 bases. The CDR3 runs to 14 residues. CDR3: CASSVSTSYNEQFF. The CDR3 DNA is TGTGCCAGCAGTGTAAGCACCTCCTACAATGAGCAGTTCTTC.

Many counts were recorded for this clonotype. J is TRBJ2-7 and V is TRBV14; no reliable D call. The V end was cut by 2 bases, the J end by 6 bases, with 20 bases between. The CDR3 is 16 amino acids. Germline V gives CDR1 SGHDN, CDR2 FVKESK. The CDR3 loop is CASSQSVIPSGLEQYF. The CDR3 region has the DNA TGTGCCAGCAGCCAAAGCGTGATTCCCTCGGGTCTCGAGCAGTACTTC.

The gene calls are TRBV5-1 and TRBJ2-2; D gene ambiguous. The germline V gene encodes CDR1 SGHRS and CDR2 YFSETQ. With 0 bases removed from V and 4 bases from J, the gap between germline ends came to 10 bases. The CDR3 is 15 amino acids. CDR3 protein: CASSLAKGGTGELFF. CDR3 nucleotide sequence: TGCGCCAGCAGCTTGGCCAAGGGTGGCACCGGGGAGCTGTTTTTT.

Only a few counts were recorded for this clonotype. The gene calls are TRBV10-3 and TRBJ1-2; TRBD1 matches 7 bases. In germline, CDR1 is ENHRY, CDR2 SYGVKD. V lost 4 bases to trimming and J lost 6 bases; unmatched junction nucleotides: 5. The CDR3 consists of 13 residues. CDR3 nucleotide sequence: TGTGCCATCAGTGGGACAGGCTGGGATGGCTACACCTTC. It specifies CAISGTGWDGYTF.

This clonotype was counted ten times or more. V usage is TRBV12-3 or TRBV12-4 and J usage is TRBJ1-2; possible D gene TRBD1, 6 bases. V was trimmed by 2 bases and J by 5 bases, leaving 12 bases between them. This CDR3 comprises 14 residues. CDR3 loop: CASSLRQDGYGYTF. In DNA, the CDR3 is TGTGCCAGCAGTTTACGACAGGATGGGTATGGCTACACCTTC.

The table lists this clonotype with a few counts. V is TRBV29-1 and J is TRBJ2-3; D is ambiguous. Germline lookup yields CDR1 SQVTM and CDR2 ANQGSEA. Trimming took 2 bases from V and 6 from J, leaving 15 bases between them. This CDR3 has 14 residues. CDR3 in amino acids: CSVEIYLHTDTQYF. Written as DNA, the CDR3 is TGCAGCGTTGAAATATACCTGCACACGGATACGCAGTATTTT.

The V gene is TRBV20-1, the J gene TRBJ1-4; no reliable D call. Per germline, CDR1 DFQATT and CDR2 SNEGSKA (reference sequence). The CDR3 is made up of 17 amino acids. Trimming left V 0 bases short and J 4 bases short, with 18 bases between. CDR3 residues: CSARDSSGVVGNEKLFF. DNA of the CDR3: TGCAGTGCTAGAGATTCGTCGGGAGTAGTTGGTAATGAAAAACTGTTTTTT.

V and J are TRBV6-1 and TRBJ1-1, with TRBD1 as a possible D gene (5 bases). V was cut by 2 bases and J by 4 bases, with 11 bases left in between. Per the germline V gene, CDR1 is MNHNS and CDR2 is SASEGT. The CDR3 totals 14 residues. The CDR3, as DNA: TGTGCCAGCAGTGAAATTGCAGGGAGCACTGAAGCTTTCTTT. This sequence encodes CASSEIAGSTEAFF.

This clonotype was counted at least ten times. The V gene is TRBV12-3 or TRBV12-4, the J gene TRBJ2-6, with D possibly being TRBD1 (6 bases). Trimming cost V 6 bases and J 0 bases, with 9 bases left between them. CDR3 length: 15 amino acids. CDR3: CASSPGASGANVLTF. In nucleotides, the CDR3 is TGTGCCAGCAGCCCAGGGGCCTCTGGGGCCAACGTCCTGACTTTC.

The rearrangement joins TRBV3-1 to TRBJ2-3; possible D gene TRBD2, 6 bases. Deletions cut 2 bases from V and 4 bases from J, with 16 bases between. This CDR3 spans 16 amino acids. Germline CDR1 reads LGHDT; CDR2 reads YNNKEL (reference sequence). CDR3 nucleotides: TGTGCCAGCAGCCAAAGGTATGGGGGAGGCCCAGATACGCAGTATTTT. It is translated as CASSQRYGGGPDTQYF.

This clonotype occurred a few times. The genes are TRBV20-1 and TRBJ2-3; 10 bases map to TRBD1. CDR1 and CDR2 (germline): DFQATT, SNEGSKA (reference sequence). With 5 bases clipped from V and 6 bases from J, the junction kept 8 bases outside the gene matches. The CDR3 is 14 amino acids. DNA for the CDR3: TGCAGTGCTCCCGGGACAGGGGTGTATGATACGCAGTATTTT. As protein: CSAPGTGVYDTQYF.

The chain links TRBV4-1 to TRBJ2-7; D call uncertain. Germline V lookup: CDR1 MGHRA, CDR2 YSYEKL. V lost 0 bases and J lost 7, with 19 bases in between. This CDR3 contains 16 residues. The CDR3, as DNA: TGCGCCAGCAGCCAAGATGGTCCAGGATCCCTTTGGGAGCAGTACTTC. Amino acids: CASSQDGPGSLWEQYF.

This clonotype occurred a few times. The V and J genes are TRBV18 and TRBJ1-5; D unresolved. V lost 2 bases to trimming and J lost 1 base, with 12 bases between them. The V gene's germline CDR1 is KGHSH and CDR2 LQKENI. The CDR3 loop spans 16 amino acids. The CDR3 loop is CASSPTNPQSNQPQHF. The CDR3 bases are TGTGCCAGCTCACCAACCAATCCACAGAGCAATCAGCCCCAGCATTTT.

DNA for the CDR3: TGCAGTGCAGAAGCTAGCGGGAGGGACTACGAGCAGTACTTC. Its protein is CSAEASGRDYEQYF. The chain couples TRBV20-1 to TRBJ2-7, with 12 positions matching TRBD2. The CDR3 sequence is 14 residues long. Germline lookup yields CDR1 DFQATT and CDR2 SNEGSKA (reference sequence). Losses at the gene ends were 6 bases for V and 3 bases for J; bases not matched to a gene: 6.

This clonotype was picked up a small number of times. The chain is built from TRBV6-1 and TRBJ2-7; the D gene could be TRBD1 or TRBD2 (5 bases each). Trimming cost V 9 bases and J 6 bases, with 21 bases left between them. The CDR3 contains 14 residues. Germline values: CDR1 MNHNS, CDR2 SASEGT. This CDR3 reads CASEPGRTSTEQYF. CDR3 DNA: TGTGCCAGTGAACCGGGACGGACTTCGACCGAGCAGTACTTC.

This chain connects TRBV7-8 to TRBJ1-1; D unclear. Trimming stripped 5 bases from V and 2 bases from J, with 6 bases between. The CDR3 is made up of 12 amino acids. The germline gives CDR1 SGHVS, CDR2 FQNEAQ. CDR3 DNA: TGTGCCAGCAGCGTCGCAAACACTGAAGCTTTCTTT. The encoded protein is CASSVANTEAFF. Full variable domain (missing parts from reference TRBV7-8 and TRBJ1-1): GAGVSQSPRYKVAKRGQDVALRCDPISGHVSLFWYQQALGQGPEFLTYFQNEAQLDKSGLPSDRFFAERPEGSVSTLKIQRTQQEDSAVYLCASSVANTEAFFGQGTRLTVV.